The text below deals with one T cell receptor (beta chain). Germline CDR1 reads MGHDK; CDR2 reads SYGVNS. Trimming stripped 1 base from V and 1 base from J, with 7 bases between. The CDR3 runs to 14 residues. Both subsets, CD45RA+ naive and CD45RA-negative memory, were split from the CD4+ cells. The data originate from a study of shared clonotypes between healthy human individuals. About the study: Researchers assigned three CD4 naive, three CD4 memory, two CD8 naive and one CD8 memory plate to each donor.

Each subset's genomic DNA was split evenly across several immunoSEQ plates. The protocol was immunoSEQ multiplex PCR, while the TCRdb copy is restricted to in-frame clones and leaves out a portion. The sample shows approximately 2.3 million clones, just over 90% of them seen only once. This sequence originates from a man between 18 and 35 years old in good health. Some clones in this sample may be carry-over from other donors' samples. J is TRBJ1-1 and V is TRBV25-1; D gene uncertain. Sequences were obtained from naive CD4+ T cells from PBMCs. The subset denotes: CD45RA+ positively selected. The CDR3 loop reads CASSEFGSNTEAFF. CDR3 nucleotides: TGTGCCAGCAGTGAATTTGGGTCGAACACTGAAGCTTTCTTT.